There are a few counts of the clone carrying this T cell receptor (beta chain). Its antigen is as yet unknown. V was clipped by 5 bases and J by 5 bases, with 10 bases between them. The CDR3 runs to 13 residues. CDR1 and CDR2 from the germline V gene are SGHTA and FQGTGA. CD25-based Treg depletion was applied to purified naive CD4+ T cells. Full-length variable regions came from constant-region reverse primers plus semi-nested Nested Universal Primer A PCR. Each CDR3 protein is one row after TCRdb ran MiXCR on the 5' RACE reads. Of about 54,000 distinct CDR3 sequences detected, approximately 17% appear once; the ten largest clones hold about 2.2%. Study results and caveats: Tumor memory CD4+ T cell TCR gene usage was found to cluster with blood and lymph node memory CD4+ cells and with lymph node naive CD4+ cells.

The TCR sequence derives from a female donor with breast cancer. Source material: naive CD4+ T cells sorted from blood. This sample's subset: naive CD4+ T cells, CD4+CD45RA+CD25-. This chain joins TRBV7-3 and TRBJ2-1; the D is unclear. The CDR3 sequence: CASSPFGDNEQFF. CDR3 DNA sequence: TGTGCCAGCAGCCCCTTCGGAGACAATGAGCAGTTCTTC.